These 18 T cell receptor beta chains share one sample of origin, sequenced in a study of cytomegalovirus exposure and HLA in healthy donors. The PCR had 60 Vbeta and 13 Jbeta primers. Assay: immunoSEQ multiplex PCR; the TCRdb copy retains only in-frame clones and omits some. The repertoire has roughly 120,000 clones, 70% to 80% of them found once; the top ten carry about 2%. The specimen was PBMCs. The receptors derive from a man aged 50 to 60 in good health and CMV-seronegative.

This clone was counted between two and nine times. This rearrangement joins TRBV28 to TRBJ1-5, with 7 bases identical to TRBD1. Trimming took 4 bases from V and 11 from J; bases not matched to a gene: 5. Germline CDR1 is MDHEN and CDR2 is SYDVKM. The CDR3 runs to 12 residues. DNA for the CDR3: TGTGCCAGCAGTTCTCTACAGGGGACCCAGCATTTT. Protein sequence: CASSSLQGTQHF.

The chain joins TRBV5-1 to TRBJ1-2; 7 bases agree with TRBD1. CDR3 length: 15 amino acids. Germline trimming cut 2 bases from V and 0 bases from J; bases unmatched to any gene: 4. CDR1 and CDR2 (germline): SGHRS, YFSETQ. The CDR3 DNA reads TGCGCCAGCAGCTTCTCCCAGGGGGCTAACTATGGCTACACCTTC. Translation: CASSFSQGANYGYTF.

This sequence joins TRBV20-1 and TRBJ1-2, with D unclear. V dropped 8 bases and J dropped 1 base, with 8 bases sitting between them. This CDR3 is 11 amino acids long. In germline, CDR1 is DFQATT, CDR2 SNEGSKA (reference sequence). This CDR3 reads CSLGSNYGYTF. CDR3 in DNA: TGCAGTCTGGGGAGTAACTATGGCTACACCTTC.

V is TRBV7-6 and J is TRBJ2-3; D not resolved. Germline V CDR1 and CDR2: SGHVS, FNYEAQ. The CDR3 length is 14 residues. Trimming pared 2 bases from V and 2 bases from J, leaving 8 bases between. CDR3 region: CASSLLEFTDTQYF. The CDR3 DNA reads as TGTGCCAGCAGCTTATTGGAGTTCACAGATACGCAGTATTTT.

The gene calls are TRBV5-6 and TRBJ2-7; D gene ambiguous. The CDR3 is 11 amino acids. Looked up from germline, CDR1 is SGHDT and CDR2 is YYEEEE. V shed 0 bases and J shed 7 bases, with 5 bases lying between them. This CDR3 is CASSLAEEQYF. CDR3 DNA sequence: TGTGCCAGCAGCTTGGCGGAGGAGCAGTACTTC.

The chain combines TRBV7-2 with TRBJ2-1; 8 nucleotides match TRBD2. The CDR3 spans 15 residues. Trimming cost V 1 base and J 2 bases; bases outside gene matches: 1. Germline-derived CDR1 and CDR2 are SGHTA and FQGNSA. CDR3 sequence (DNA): TGTGCCAGCAGCTTAGGCGGGGGGCCCTACAATGAGCAGTTCTTC. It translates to CASSLGGGPYNEQFF.

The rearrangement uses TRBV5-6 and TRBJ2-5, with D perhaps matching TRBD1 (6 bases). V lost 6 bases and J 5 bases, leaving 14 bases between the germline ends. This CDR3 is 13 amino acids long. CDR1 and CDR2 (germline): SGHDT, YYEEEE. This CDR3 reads CASKGQGRETQYF. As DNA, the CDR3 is TGTGCCAGCAAGGGACAAGGAAGGGAGACCCAGTACTTC.

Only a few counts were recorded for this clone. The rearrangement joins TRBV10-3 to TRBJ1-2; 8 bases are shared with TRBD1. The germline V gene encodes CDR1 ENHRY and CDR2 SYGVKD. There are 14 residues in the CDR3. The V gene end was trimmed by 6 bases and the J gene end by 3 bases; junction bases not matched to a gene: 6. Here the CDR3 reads CAIRGTGEDYGYTF. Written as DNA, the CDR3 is TGTGCCATCAGAGGGACAGGAGAGGACTATGGCTACACCTTC.

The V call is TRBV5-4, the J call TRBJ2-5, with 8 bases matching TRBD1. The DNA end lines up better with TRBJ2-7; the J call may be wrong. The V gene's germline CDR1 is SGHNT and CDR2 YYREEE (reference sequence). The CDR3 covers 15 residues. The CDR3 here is CASSSTGEVPYEQYF. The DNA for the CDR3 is TGTGCCAGCAGCTCGACAGGGGAAGTGCCCTACGAGCAGTACTTC.

CDR3: CASSPQGWETQYF. CDR3 in DNA: TGTGCCAGCAGCCCCCAGGGCTGGGAGACCCAGTACTTC. The V gene is TRBV7-9, the J gene TRBJ2-5; D is perhaps TRBD1 (5 bases). The CDR3 is 13 residues long. Trimming pared 5 bases from V and 5 bases from J, leaving 12 bases between. Germline CDR1 SEHNR, CDR2 FQNEAQ (reference sequence).

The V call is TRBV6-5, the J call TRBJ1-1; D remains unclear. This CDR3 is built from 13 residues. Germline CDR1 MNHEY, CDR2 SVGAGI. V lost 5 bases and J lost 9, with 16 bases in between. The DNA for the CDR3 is TGTGCCAGCAGTGACACTGCGGGAGTAAAAGCTTTCTTT. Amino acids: CASSDTAGVKAFF.

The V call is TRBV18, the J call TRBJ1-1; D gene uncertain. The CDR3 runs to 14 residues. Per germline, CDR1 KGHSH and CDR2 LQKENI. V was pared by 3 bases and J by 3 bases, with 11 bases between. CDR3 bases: TGTGCCAGCTCACCCCTAAGTTCGGACACTGAAGCTTTCTTT. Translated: CASSPLSSDTEAFF.

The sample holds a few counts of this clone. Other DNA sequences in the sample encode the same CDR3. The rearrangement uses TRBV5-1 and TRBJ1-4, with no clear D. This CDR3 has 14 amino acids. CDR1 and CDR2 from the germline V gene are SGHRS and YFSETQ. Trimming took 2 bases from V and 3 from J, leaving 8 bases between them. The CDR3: CASSFGGSNEKLFF. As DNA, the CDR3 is TGCGCCAGCAGCTTCGGCGGATCTAATGAAAAACTGTTTTTT.

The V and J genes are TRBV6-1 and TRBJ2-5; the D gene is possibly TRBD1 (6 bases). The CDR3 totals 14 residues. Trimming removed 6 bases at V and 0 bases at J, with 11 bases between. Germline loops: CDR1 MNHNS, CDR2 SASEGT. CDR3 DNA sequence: TGTGCCAGCAGGGACAGTAATAACCAAGAGACCCAGTACTTC. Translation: CASRDSNNQETQYF.

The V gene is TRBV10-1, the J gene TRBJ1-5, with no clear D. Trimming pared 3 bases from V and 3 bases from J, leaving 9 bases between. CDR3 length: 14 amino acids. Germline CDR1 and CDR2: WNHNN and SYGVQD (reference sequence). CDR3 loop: CASSEAGDNQPQHF. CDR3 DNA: TGCGCCAGCAGTGAAGCAGGCGACAATCAGCCCCAGCATTTT.

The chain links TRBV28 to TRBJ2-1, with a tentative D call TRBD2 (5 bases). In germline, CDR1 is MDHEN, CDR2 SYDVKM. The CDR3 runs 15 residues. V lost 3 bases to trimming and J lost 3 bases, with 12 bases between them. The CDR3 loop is CASSLRAGDYNEQFF. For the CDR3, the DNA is TGTGCCAGCAGTTTGCGGGCTGGGGACTACAATGAGCAGTTCTTC.

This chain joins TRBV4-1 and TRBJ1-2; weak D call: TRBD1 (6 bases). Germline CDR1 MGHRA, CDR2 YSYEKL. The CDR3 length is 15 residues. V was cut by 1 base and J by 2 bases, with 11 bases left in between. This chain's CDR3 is CASSQGPGGNYGYTF. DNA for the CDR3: TGCGCCAGCAGCCAAGGGCCTGGGGGCAACTATGGCTACACCTTC.

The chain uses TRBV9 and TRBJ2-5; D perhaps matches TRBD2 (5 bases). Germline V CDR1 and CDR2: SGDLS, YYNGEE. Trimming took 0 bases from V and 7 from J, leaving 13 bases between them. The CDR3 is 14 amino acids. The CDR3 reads CASSVEYYRGTQYF. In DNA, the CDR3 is TGTGCCAGCAGCGTAGAATATTATCGGGGGACCCAGTACTTC.